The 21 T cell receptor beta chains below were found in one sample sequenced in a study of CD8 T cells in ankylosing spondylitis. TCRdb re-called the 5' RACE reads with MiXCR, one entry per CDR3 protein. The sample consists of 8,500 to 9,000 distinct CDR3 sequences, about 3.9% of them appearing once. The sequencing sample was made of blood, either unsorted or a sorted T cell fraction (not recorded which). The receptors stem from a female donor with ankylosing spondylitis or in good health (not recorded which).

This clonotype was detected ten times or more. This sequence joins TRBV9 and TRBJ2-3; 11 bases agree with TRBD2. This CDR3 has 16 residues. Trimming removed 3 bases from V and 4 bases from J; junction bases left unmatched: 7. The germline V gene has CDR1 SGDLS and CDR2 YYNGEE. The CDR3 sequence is CASSGGTSGPPDTQYF. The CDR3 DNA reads TGTGCCAGCAGCGGCGGGACTAGCGGCCCCCCAGATACGCAGTATTTT.

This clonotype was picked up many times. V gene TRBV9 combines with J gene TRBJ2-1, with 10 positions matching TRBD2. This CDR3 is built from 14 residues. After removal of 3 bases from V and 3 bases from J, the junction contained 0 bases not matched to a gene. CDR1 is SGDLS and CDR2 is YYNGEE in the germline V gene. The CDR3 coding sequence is TGTGCCAGCAGCGCTAGCGGGGGCTACAATGAGCAGTTCTTC. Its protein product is CASSASGGYNEQFF.

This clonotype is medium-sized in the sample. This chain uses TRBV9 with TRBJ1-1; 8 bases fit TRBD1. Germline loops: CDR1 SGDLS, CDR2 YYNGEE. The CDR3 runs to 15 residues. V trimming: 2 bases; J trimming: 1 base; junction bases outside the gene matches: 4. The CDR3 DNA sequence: TGTGCCAGCAGCGTTTGGGACAGGCCGAACACTGAAGCTTTCTTT. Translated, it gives CASSVWDRPNTEAFF.

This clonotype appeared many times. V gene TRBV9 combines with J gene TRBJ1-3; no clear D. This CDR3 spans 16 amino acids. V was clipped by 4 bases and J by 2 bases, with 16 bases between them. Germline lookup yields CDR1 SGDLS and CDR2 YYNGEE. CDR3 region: CASSTYPRSTGNTIYF. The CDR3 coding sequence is TGTGCCAGCAGCACCTACCCCAGGAGCACTGGAAACACCATATATTTT.

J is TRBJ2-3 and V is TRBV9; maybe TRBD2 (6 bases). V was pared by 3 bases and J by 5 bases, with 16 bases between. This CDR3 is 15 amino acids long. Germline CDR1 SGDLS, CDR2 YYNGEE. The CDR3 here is CASSAIGGDGDTQYF. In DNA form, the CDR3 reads TGTGCCAGCAGCGCAATCGGGGGAGACGGAGATACGCAGTATTTT. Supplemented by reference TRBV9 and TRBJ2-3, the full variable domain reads DSGVTQTPKHLITATGQRVTLRCSPRSGDLSVYWYQQSLDQGLQFLIQYYNGEERAKGNILERFSAQQFPDLHSELNLSSLELGDSALYFCASSAIGGDGDTQYFGPGTRLTVL.

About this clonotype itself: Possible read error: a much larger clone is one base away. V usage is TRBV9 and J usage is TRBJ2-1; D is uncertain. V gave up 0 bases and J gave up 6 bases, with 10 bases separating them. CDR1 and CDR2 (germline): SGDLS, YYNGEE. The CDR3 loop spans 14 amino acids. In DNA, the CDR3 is TGTGCCAGCAGCGTAGAGGGCGTCATCAATGAGCAGTTCTTC. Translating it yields CASSVEGVINEQFF.

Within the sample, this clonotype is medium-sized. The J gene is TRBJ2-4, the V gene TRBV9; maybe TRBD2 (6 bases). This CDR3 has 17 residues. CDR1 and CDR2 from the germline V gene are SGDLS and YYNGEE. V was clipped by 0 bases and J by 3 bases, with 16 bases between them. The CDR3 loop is CASSVAASDTNKNIQYF. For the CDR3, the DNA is TGTGCCAGCAGCGTAGCGGCTAGCGACACCAACAAAAACATTCAGTACTTC.

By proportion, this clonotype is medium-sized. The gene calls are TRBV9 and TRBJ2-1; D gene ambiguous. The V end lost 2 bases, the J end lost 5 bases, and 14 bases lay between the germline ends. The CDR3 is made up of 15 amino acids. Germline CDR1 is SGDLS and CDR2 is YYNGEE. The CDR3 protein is CASSVGGGLDNEQFF. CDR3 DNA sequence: TGTGCCAGCAGCGTTGGCGGCGGCCTCGACAATGAGCAGTTCTTC.

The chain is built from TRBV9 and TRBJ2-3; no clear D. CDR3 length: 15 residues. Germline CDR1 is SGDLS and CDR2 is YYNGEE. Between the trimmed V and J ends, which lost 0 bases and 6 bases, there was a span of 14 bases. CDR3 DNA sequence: TGTGCCAGCAGCGTAGCTCAGCATAAAGGGGATACGCAGTATTTT. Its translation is CASSVAQHKGDTQYF.

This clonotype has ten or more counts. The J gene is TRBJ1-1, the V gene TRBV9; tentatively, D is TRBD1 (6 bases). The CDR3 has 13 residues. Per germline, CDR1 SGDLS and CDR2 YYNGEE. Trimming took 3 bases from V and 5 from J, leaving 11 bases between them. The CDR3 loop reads CASSEGGGTEAFF. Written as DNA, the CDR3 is TGTGCCAGCAGCGAGGGGGGAGGGACTGAAGCTTTCTTT.

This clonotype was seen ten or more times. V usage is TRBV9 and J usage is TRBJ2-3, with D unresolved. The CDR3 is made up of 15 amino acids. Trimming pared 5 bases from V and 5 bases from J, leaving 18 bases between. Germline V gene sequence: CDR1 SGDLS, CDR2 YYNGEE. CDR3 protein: CASSISGQLGDTQYF. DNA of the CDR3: TGTGCCAGCAGTATCTCCGGCCAGCTCGGAGATACGCAGTATTTT.

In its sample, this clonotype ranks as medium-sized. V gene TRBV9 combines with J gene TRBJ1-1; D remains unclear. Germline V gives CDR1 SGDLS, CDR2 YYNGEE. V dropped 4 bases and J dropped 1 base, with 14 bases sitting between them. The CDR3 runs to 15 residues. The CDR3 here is CASSHRTERNTEAFF. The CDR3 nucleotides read TGTGCCAGCAGCCACCGTACGGAGAGGAACACTGAAGCTTTCTTT.

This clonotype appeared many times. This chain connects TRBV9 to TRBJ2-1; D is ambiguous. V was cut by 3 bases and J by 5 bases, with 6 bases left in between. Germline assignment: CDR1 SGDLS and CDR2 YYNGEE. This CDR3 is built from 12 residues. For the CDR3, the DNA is TGTGCCAGCAGCGAGAGGCACAATGAGCAGTTCTTC. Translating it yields CASSERHNEQFF.

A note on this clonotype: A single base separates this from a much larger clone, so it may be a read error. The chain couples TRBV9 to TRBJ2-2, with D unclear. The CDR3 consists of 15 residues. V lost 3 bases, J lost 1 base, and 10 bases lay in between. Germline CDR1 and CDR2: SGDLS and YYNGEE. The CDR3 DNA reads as TGTGCCAGCAGCGACGACACCGTGAACACCGGGGAGCTGTTTTTT. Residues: CASSDDTVNTGELFF.

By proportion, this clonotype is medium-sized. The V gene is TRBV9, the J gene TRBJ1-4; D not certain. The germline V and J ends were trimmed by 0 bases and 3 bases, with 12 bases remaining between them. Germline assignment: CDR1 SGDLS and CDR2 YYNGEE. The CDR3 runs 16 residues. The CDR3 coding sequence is TGTGCCAGCAGCGTAGCGGGCGTAGCCCCTAATGAAAAACTGTTTTTT. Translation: CASSVAGVAPNEKLFF.

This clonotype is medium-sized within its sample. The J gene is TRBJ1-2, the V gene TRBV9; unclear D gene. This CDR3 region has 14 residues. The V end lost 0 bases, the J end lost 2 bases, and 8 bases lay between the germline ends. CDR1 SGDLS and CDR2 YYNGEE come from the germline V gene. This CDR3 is CASSVVSANYGYTF. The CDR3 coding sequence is TGTGCCAGCAGCGTAGTTTCCGCGAACTATGGCTACACCTTC.

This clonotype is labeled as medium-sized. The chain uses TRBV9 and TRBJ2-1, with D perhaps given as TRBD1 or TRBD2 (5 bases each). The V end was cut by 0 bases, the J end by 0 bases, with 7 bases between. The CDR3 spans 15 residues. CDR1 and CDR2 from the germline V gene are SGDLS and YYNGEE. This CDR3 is CASSVGGTSYNEQFF. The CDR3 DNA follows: TGTGCCAGCAGCGTAGGTGGGACCTCCTACAATGAGCAGTTCTTC.

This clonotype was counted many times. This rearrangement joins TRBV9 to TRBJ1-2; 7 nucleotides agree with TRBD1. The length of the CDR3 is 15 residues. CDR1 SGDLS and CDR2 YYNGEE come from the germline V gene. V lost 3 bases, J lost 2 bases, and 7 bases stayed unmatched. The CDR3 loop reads CASSDGSTGNYGYTF. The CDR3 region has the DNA TGTGCCAGCAGCGATGGTTCGACAGGGAACTATGGCTACACCTTC.

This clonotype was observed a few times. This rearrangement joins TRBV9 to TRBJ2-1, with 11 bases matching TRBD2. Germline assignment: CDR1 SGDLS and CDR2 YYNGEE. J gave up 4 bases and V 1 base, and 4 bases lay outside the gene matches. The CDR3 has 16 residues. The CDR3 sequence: CASSVPLAGGYNEQFF. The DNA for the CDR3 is TGTGCCAGCAGCGTACCCCTAGCGGGGGGATACAATGAGCAGTTCTTC.

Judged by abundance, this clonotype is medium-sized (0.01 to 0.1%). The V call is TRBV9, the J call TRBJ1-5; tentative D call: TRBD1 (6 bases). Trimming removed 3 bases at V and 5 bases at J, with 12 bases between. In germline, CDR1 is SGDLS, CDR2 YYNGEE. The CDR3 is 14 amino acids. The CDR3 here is CASSAGGGDQPQHF. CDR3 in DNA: TGTGCCAGCAGCGCGGGAGGGGGGGATCAGCCCCAGCATTTT.

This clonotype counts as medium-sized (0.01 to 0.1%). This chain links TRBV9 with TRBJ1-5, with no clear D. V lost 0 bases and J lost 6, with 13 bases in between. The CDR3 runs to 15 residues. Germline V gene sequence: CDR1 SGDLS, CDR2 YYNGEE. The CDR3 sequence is CASSVEGTDSQPQHF. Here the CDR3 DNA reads TGTGCCAGCAGCGTAGAAGGCACGGACTCTCAGCCCCAGCATTTT.